A selection of T cell receptor beta chains follows, all from one sample in a study of blood T cell repertoires in COVID-19. Profiled with immunoSEQ multiplex PCR; TCRdb holds only in-frame clones, not every one. The data show 100,000 to 130,000 clones, less than 75% seen once. Sequencing was done on a sample of peripheral blood. The receptor source for this set is a woman aged 40 to 50 with acute or convalescent COVID-19. Both conserved end residues are part of each CDR3. The D gene is left open where the match is weak. Clone size is shown for a subset of rows, as once, few, many or a class of expanded clone.

v_gene	d_gene	abundance	j_gene	CDR3aa	CDR3nt
TRBV5-1	TRBD2	NA	TRBJ2-7	CASSYGPAGDTYEQYF	TGCGCCAGCAGCTACGGACCGGCGGGAGACACCTACGAGCAGTACTTC
TRBV6-5	NA	NA	TRBJ2-7	CASSSPGEGIYEQYF	TGTGCCAGCAGTTCCCCGGGGGAAGGGATCTACGAGCAGTACTTC
TRBV7-9	TRBD2	NA	TRBJ2-5	CASSLGTRGTQYF	TGTGCCAGCAGCTTAGGGACTAGGGGGACCCAGTACTTC
TRBV11-2	TRBD1	NA	TRBJ1-6	CASSLELETYRDSRHDSLHF	TGTGCCAGCAGCTTAGAGTTGGAAACTTATAGGGACAGCCGACATGATTCCCTCCACTTT
TRBV21-1	NA	NA	TRBJ2-3	CASSKATSADTQYF	TGTGCCAGCAGCAAGGCGACTAGCGCAGATACGCAGTATTTT
TRBV5-1	NA	NA	TRBJ1-6	CASSLAGVSPLHF	TGCGCCAGCAGCTTGGCGGGGGTATCACCCCTCCACTTT
TRBV4-1	TRBD1	NA	TRBJ1-1	CASSPGQGASNTEAFF	TGCGCCAGCAGCCCTGGACAGGGGGCCTCGAACACTGAAGCTTTCTTT
TRBV28	NA	NA	TRBJ2-5	CASSFGLFQETQYF	TGTGCCAGCAGTTTTGGCCTTTTCCAAGAGACCCAGTACTTC
TRBV5-1	TRBD2	once	TRBJ2-7	CASSFERGSYEQYF	TGCGCCAGCAGCTTTGAGCGGGGCTCCTACGAGCAGTACTTC
TRBV10-3	TRBD2	few	TRBJ2-5	CATQGTSGDQETQYF	TGTGCCACCCAAGGGACTAGCGGGGACCAAGAGACCCAGTACTTC
TRBV5-5	TRBD1	NA	TRBJ2-1	CASSLAGQGYNEQFF	TGTGCCAGCAGCTTGGCGGGACAGGGCTACAATGAGCAGTTCTTC
TRBV19	TRBD1	NA	TRBJ1-5	CASSIGDRGSNQPQHF	TGTGCCAGTAGTATTGGCGACAGGGGAAGCAATCAGCCCCAGCATTTT
TRBV28	TRBD1	NA	TRBJ1-2	CASSSDRTIYGYTF	TGTGCCAGCAGTTCGGACAGGACGATATATGGCTACACCTTC
TRBV7-9	NA	NA	TRBJ2-1	CASSLTAGYNEQFF	TGTGCCAGCAGCTTAACGGCAGGGTACAATGAGCAGTTCTTC
TRBV6-5	TRBD1	NA	TRBJ1-2	CASSYLDRDLYGYTF	TGTGCCAGCAGTTACCTGGACAGGGACCTTTATGGCTACACCTTC
TRBV5-1	NA	NA	TRBJ2-7	CASSRDSVGSKYF	TGCGCCAGCAGCCGAGACAGCGTTGGGTCTAAGTACTTC
TRBV6-5	NA	NA	TRBJ2-5	CASSYGAVQETQYF	TGTGCCAGCAGTTACGGGGCAGTACAAGAGACCCAGTACTTC
TRBV2	NA	few	TRBJ1-1	CASSVRQEAFF	TGTGCCAGCAGTGTCAGACAGGAAGCTTTCTTT
TRBV7-3	TRBD1	NA	TRBJ1-1	CASSLRGGQGSTEAFF	TGTGCCAGCAGCTTAAGGGGAGGACAGGGGAGCACTGAAGCTTTCTTT
TRBV5-1	NA	many	TRBJ1-6	CASSFAEGLANSPLHF	TGCGCCAGCAGCTTCGCAGAGGGTCTAGCTAATTCACCCCTCCACTTT
TRBV3-1/TRBV3-2	NA	NA	TRBJ2-2	CASSQVSGELFF	TGTGCCAGCAGCCAAGTTTCTGGGGAGCTGTTTTTT
TRBV19	TRBD1	once	TRBJ2-4	CASSGDREAGNIQYF	TGTGCCAGTAGTGGGGACAGGGAGGCAGGAAACATTCAGTACTTC
TRBV28	NA	NA	TRBJ1-2	CASSPFIVRHIYYGYTF	TGTGCCAGCAGTCCGTTCATAGTCCGCCATATCTACTATGGCTACACCTTC
TRBV6-5	NA	NA	TRBJ2-7	CASTLRGSYEQYF	TGTGCCAGCACCCTACGGGGATCCTACGAGCAGTACTTC
TRBV6-5	TRBD1	few	TRBJ2-1	CASDPQGRNEQFF	TGTGCCAGCGATCCACAGGGGCGGAATGAGCAGTTCTTC
TRBV15	TRBD1	NA	TRBJ2-7	CATSRRTGEYEQYF	TGTGCCACCAGTCGAAGGACAGGCGAATACGAGCAGTACTTC
TRBV11-1	TRBD2	NA	TRBJ2-3	CASSPSPGGGTDTQYF	TGTGCCAGCAGCCCCTCGCCGGGGGGGGGCACAGATACGCAGTATTTT
TRBV29-1	NA	NA	TRBJ1-2	CSVGWTVNYGYTF	TGCAGCGTTGGCTGGACAGTTAACTATGGCTACACCTTC
TRBV11-1	TRBD1	few	TRBJ2-7	CASSLAEGTGAYEQYF	TGTGCCAGCAGCTTAGCGGAGGGGACAGGGGCCTACGAGCAGTACTTC